These T cell receptor beta chains were read from a single sample in a study of long-term antiretroviral therapy in people with HIV. The table came from immunoSEQ multiplex PCR; TCRdb's copy has only in-frame clones and leaves some out. The data contain around 28,000 clones, around 90% of them singletons. The starting material was unsorted PBMCs, obtained 1.8 years after starting antiretroviral therapy. These TCRs come from a woman younger than 30 with HIV. Both conserved end residues are part of each CDR3. Each record gives: J gene, V gene, D gene, clone size, CDR3 DNA, CDR3 protein. A D gene is named only where the DNA matches it firmly. Only part of the rows carry a size: once, few, many, or a class if the clone is expanded.

>TRBJ2-7|TRBV7-9|NA|NA
TGTGCCAGCAGCTTAGTAGGGGTCGAGCAGTACTTC
CASSLVGVEQYF
>TRBJ2-3|TRBV27|NA|NA
TGTGCCAGCAGTTTGGCAGTAAGCACAGATACGCAGTATTTT
CASSLAVSTDTQYF
>TRBJ1-5|TRBV19|NA|NA
TGTGCCAGTAGTCGACAATGGGACACTGGGAGCAATCAGCCCCAGCATTTT
CASSRQWDTGSNQPQHF
>TRBJ2-1|TRBV5-8|TRBD1|NA
TGTGCCAGCAGCCGGACAGGTGCTTACAATGAGCAGTTCTTC
CASSRTGAYNEQFF
>TRBJ1-1|TRBV6-5|NA|NA
TGTGCCAGCAGGCTGAGCGGGCAAACTGAAGCTTTCTTT
CASRLSGQTEAFF
>TRBJ2-2|TRBV4-2|TRBD2|NA
TGTGCCAGCAGCCAAGAAACCCTAGCGGGAGGAGAGCTGTTTTTT
CASSQETLAGGELFF
>TRBJ2-3|TRBV5-4|NA|NA
TGTGCCAGCAGCGGAACAGGAGGCAGGATGGCTAGCACAGATACGCAGTATTTT
CASSGTGGRMASTDTQYF
>TRBJ1-2|TRBV11-2|TRBD1|once
TGTGCCAGCAGCTTAGATCTAAGGGGGCGCATTTATGGCTACACCTTC
CASSLDLRGRIYGYTF
>TRBJ1-4|TRBV19|NA|NA
TGTGCCAACGGGGGGGACGAGGGCCTTGCAACTAATGAAAAACTGTTTTTT
CANGGDEGLATNEKLFF
>TRBJ2-1|TRBV28|TRBD2|NA
TGTGCCAGCAGTTTAGGACTAGCGGGAGGATTTTACAATGAGCAGTTCTTC
CASSLGLAGGFYNEQFF
>TRBJ1-1|TRBV14|NA|NA
TGTGCCAGCAGCCGTCTGCTTCGTAACACTGAAGCTTTCTTT
CASSRLLRNTEAFF
>TRBJ2-3|TRBV11-3|NA|NA
TGTGCCAGCAGCTTAGTTGGTAGCGCAGATACGCAGTATTTT
CASSLVGSADTQYF
>TRBJ2-7|TRBV5-1|NA|NA
TGCGCCAGCAGCCTGGGTGGGGGCGAGCAGTACTTC
CASSLGGGEQYF
>TRBJ1-1|TRBV28|TRBD1|NA
TGTGCCAGCACCCTGACAGGGATAGCTTTCTTT
CASTLTGIAFF
>TRBJ1-5|TRBV7-2|TRBD1|NA
TGTGCCAGCAGCCCCCACAGGGGGCTTGATCAGCCCCAGCATTTT
CASSPHRGLDQPQHF
>TRBJ1-1|TRBV23-1|TRBD1|NA
TGCGCCAGCAGTCAATCTTGGACAGGGAAGTTTGTGAACACTGAAGCTTTCTTT
CASSQSWTGKFVNTEAFF